These 26 T cell receptor beta chains share one sample of origin, sequenced in a study of OX40 agonist ivuxolimab in advanced cancers. Sequencing used immunoSEQ multiplex PCR; TCRdb keeps in-frame clones, though not all of them. The sample holds thousands of clones, approximately 59% seen once. This material consisted of CD4+ or CD8+ T cells sorted from blood, taken in a trial of the OX40 agonist ivuxolimab. The source is an adult with an advanced solid tumor such as melanoma, head and neck, liver or kidney cancer.

This chain's CDR3 is CASSAGAGSTYEQYF. The CDR3 region has the DNA TGTGCCAGCAGCGCGGGGGCAGGGTCCACCTACGAGCAGTACTTC. The J gene is TRBJ2-7, the V gene TRBV7-9; tentatively, D is TRBD2 (7 bases). V lost 5 bases and J lost 2, with 16 bases in between. The CDR3 contains 15 residues. CDR1 is SEHNR, CDR2 FQNEAQ, per germline (reference sequence).

The chain carries TRBV13 and TRBJ2-1; 8 nucleotides line up with TRBD2. Germline V gene lookup returns CDR1 PRHDT and CDR2 FYEKMQ (reference sequence). J lost 6 bases, V lost 1 base, and 11 bases had no gene match. The CDR3 spans 17 residues. CDR3 loop: CASSLAVSGIGRNEQFF. The CDR3 nucleotides read TGTGCCAGCAGCTTAGCCGTTAGCGGGATTGGGCGCAATGAGCAGTTCTTC.

V and J are TRBV2 and TRBJ2-5; D perhaps matches TRBD2 (5 bases). Between the trimmed V and J ends, which lost 5 bases and 2 bases, there was a span of 12 bases. Germline-derived CDR1 and CDR2 are SNHLY and FYNNEI. This CDR3 is 14 amino acids long. For the CDR3, the DNA is TGTGCCAGCAGTCCCGGGCGGGCGCAAGAGACCCAGTACTTC. Translated, it gives CASSPGRAQETQYF.

This clone qualifies as large. The rearrangement uses TRBV5-1 and TRBJ1-1; D call uncertain. Germline V lookup: CDR1 SGHRS, CDR2 YFSETQ. The CDR3 has 14 residues. The V end was cut by 5 bases, the J end by 0 bases, with 11 bases between. In DNA form, the CDR3 reads TGCGCCAGCAGTCACGGACTGATGAACACTGAAGCTTTCTTT. Translating it yields CASSHGLMNTEAFF.

This clone has more than one count but fewer than ten. This rearrangement joins TRBV28 to TRBJ2-5; 8 bases agree with TRBD2. CDR1 and CDR2 from the germline V gene are MDHEN and SYDVKM. The V gene end was trimmed by 3 bases and the J gene end by 4 bases; junction bases not matched to a gene: 7. This CDR3 region has 15 residues. CDR3 nucleotides: TGTGCCAGCAGTTTTACTAGCGGATCTTTAGAGACCCAGTACTTC. Amino acids: CASSFTSGSLETQYF.

The J gene is TRBJ2-7, the V gene TRBV21-1; the table's D gene call, TRBD1, was not cross checked with the DNA. TRBV21-1 is a recognized pseudogene. The CDR3 spans 14 residues. CDR3 sequence (DNA): TGTGCCAGCAGCATAAACTCACAGGGGAACGAGCAGTACTTC. Translated: CASSINSQGNEQYF.

This chain connects TRBV5-4 to TRBJ2-2; unclear D gene. The CDR3 runs to 14 residues. V was cut by 2 bases and J by 6 bases, with 11 bases left in between. CDR1 is SGHNT and CDR2 is YYREEE in the germline V gene (reference sequence). The CDR3 DNA reads TGTGCCAGCAGCTTTGGGGTTTCCCCCGGGGAGCTGTTTTTT. Its protein product is CASSFGVSPGELFF.

By share, this clone counts as medium-sized. The chain joins TRBV10-3 to TRBJ2-2; D ambiguous. Germline loops: CDR1 ENHRY, CDR2 SYGVKD. Trimming shortened V by 2 bases and J by 2 bases, and 3 bases separated the two germline ends. CDR3 length equals 13 residues. The CDR3 sequence is CAISEANTGELFF. The CDR3 nucleotides are TGTGCCATCAGTGAGGCAAACACCGGGGAGCTGTTTTTT.

V usage is TRBV19 and J usage is TRBJ1-2; D unclear. CDR3 length equals 13 residues. Trimming cost V 1 base and J 5 bases, with 8 bases left between them. CDR1 and CDR2 from the germline V gene are LNHDA and SQIVND (reference sequence). The CDR3 coding sequence is TGTGCCAGTAGTATAGGAAGGATTTATGGCTACACCTTC. It is translated as CASSIGRIYGYTF.

The gene calls are TRBV29-1 and TRBJ2-7; D call uncertain. This CDR3 region has 11 residues. Germline assignment: CDR1 SQVTM and CDR2 ANQGSEA. The V end was cut by 3 bases, the J end by 1 base, with 4 bases between. CDR3 coding DNA: TGCAGCGTTGACAGTTCCTACGAGCAGTACTTC. This gives the protein CSVDSSYEQYF.

The chain has TRBV28 and TRBJ2-7; maybe TRBD1 (5 bases). The CDR3 is 13 amino acids. Trimming took off 2 bases at V and 6 bases at J, with 11 bases between the two ends. CDR1 is MDHEN and CDR2 is SYDVKM in the germline V gene. In DNA form, the CDR3 reads TGTGCCAGCAGTTTAGGGTCAGGGCGCGAGCAGTACTTC. It codes for CASSLGSGREQYF.

The rearrangement joins TRBV7-8 to TRBJ1-1; 11 bases align to TRBD1. The J segment lost 1 base and the V segment lost 4 bases, leaving 8 bases of the junction unmatched. CDR1 and CDR2 (germline): SGHVS, FQNEAQ. This CDR3 spans 17 amino acids. Here the CDR3 DNA reads TGTGCCAGCAGCTCCCCGGGACAGGGGGTGCCGAACACTGAAGCTTTCTTT. This sequence encodes CASSSPGQGVPNTEAFF.

The J gene is TRBJ2-1, the V gene TRBV7-9; D not certain. This CDR3 spans 15 amino acids. CDR1 is SEHNR and CDR2 is FQNEAQ in the germline V gene (reference sequence). Trimming took 3 bases from V and 0 from J, leaving 9 bases between them. The CDR3 reads CASSFPTRSYNEQFF. The CDR3 region has the DNA TGTGCCAGCAGCTTCCCGACGCGCTCCTACAATGAGCAGTTCTTC.

V and J are TRBV7-3 and TRBJ1-1, with TRBD1 matching over 8 bases. Trimming removed 2 bases from V and 5 bases from J; junction bases left unmatched: 7. The CDR3 is 15 residues long. Germline CDR1 SGHTA, CDR2 FQGTGA. Here the CDR3 DNA reads TGTGCCAGCAGCTTATTGGCAGGGGGCAAGACTGAAGCTTTCTTT. Its translation is CASSLLAGGKTEAFF.

The rearrangement uses TRBV28 and TRBJ2-1, with 13 bases matching TRBD2. Germline trimming cut 5 bases from V and 8 bases from J; bases unmatched to any gene: 9. The CDR3 length is 16 residues. Looked up from germline, CDR1 is MDHEN and CDR2 is SYDVKM. CDR3 coding DNA: TGTGCCAGCAGTGTCTGGACTAGCGGGAGCCTCCATGAGCAGTTCTTC. Translating it yields CASSVWTSGSLHEQFF.

The chain is built from TRBV28 and TRBJ2-4; D uncertain. Germline CDR1 reads MDHEN; CDR2 reads SYDVKM. This CDR3 comprises 20 residues. Trimming stripped 4 bases from V and 0 bases from J, with 25 bases between. Here the CDR3 DNA reads TGTGCCAGCAGTTACCCCTTGGGCGACGGAACGACACTAGCCAAAAACATTCAGTACTTC. Amino acid sequence: CASSYPLGDGTTLAKNIQYF.

A remark on this clone: A read error is the likely source, as a far larger clone sits one nucleotide away. V is TRBV27 and J is TRBJ2-7, with D maybe TRBD1 (6 bases). The V end was cut by 6 bases, the J end by 0 bases, with 18 bases between. Per germline, CDR1 MNHEY and CDR2 SMNVEV (reference sequence). The CDR3 extends over 16 amino acids. The CDR3 region has the DNA TGTGCCAGCAGCCAAGTGTCTACAGGGAGCTCCTACGAGCAGTACTTC. This translates into CASSQVSTGSSYEQYF.

This chain uses TRBV2 with TRBJ2-1, with TRBD2 identical over 12 bases. The V and J ends lost 5 bases and 9 bases, in that order; junction bases with no gene match: 5. Germline loops: CDR1 SNHLY, CDR2 FYNNEI. This CDR3 contains 14 residues. The CDR3 coding sequence is TGTGCCAGCAGTCGACTAGCGGGAGAAGGTGAGCAGTTCTTC. This encodes CASSRLAGEGEQFF.

This clone was observed a handful of times. The chain combines TRBV10-1 with TRBJ2-5; 13 bases match TRBD2. The germline CDR1 and CDR2 sequences are WNHNN and SYGVQD (reference sequence). V dropped 3 bases and J dropped 4; count of bases not matched to a gene: 8. The length of the CDR3 is 17 residues. CDR3 protein: CASSDSWTSGRGETQYF. In DNA, the CDR3 is TGCGCCAGCAGTGATTCCTGGACTAGCGGGAGAGGAGAGACCCAGTACTTC.

The rearrangement uses TRBV11-2 and TRBJ2-7; 7 bases agree with TRBD2. Germline loops: CDR1 SGHAT, CDR2 FQNNGV. The V gene end was trimmed by 5 bases and the J gene end by 3 bases; junction bases not matched to a gene: 7. The CDR3 covers 14 residues. This chain's CDR3 is CASSAEAGSYEQYF. CDR3 nucleotide sequence: TGTGCCAGCAGCGCGGAAGCGGGAAGCTACGAGCAGTACTTC.

This clone was observed a single time. The chain carries TRBV9 and TRBJ2-1, with 9 bases matching TRBD1. V trimming: 4 bases; J trimming: 7 bases; junction bases outside the gene matches: 18. CDR1 SGDLS and CDR2 YYNGEE come from the germline V gene. The CDR3 contains 18 residues. CDR3 region: CASSTKPSTGGGFNEQFF. DNA of the CDR3: TGTGCCAGCAGCACTAAACCGTCAACAGGGGGCGGTTTTAATGAGCAGTTCTTC.

This chain uses TRBV28 with TRBJ2-7; no reliable D call. The germline CDR1 and CDR2 sequences are MDHEN and SYDVKM. This CDR3 region has 14 residues. V lost 6 bases and J lost 0, with 12 bases in between. This chain's CDR3 is CASSPLSFSYEQYF. The CDR3 bases are TGTGCCAGCAGCCCTCTGAGTTTCTCCTACGAGCAGTACTTC.

The chain combines TRBV5-4 with TRBJ1-3; no clear D. CDR1 and CDR2 from the germline V gene are SGHNT and YYREEE (reference sequence). The V end was cut by 3 bases, the J end by 4 bases, with 17 bases between. This CDR3 comprises 16 residues. The CDR3 reads CASSSMVGGSGNTIYF. The CDR3 DNA reads as TGTGCCAGCAGCTCAATGGTAGGAGGGAGCGGAAACACCATATATTTT.

The chain employs TRBV5-1 and TRBJ2-1; the match to TRBD2 covers 7 bases. This CDR3 region has 16 residues. Trimming at V came to 0 bases and at J to 2 bases, leaving 5 bases not matched to a gene. Germline CDR1 and CDR2: SGHRS and YFSETQ. The CDR3 reads CASSLELANPYNEQFF. For the CDR3, the DNA is TGCGCCAGCAGCTTGGAACTAGCGAATCCCTACAATGAGCAGTTCTTC.

The chain couples TRBV7-8 to TRBJ2-5; TRBD2 aligns across 12 bases. The germline V gene encodes CDR1 SGHVS and CDR2 FQNEAQ. Unmatched junction bases numbered 10, after V lost 6 bases and J lost 5 bases. There are 16 residues in the CDR3. The CDR3 spells CASSHRLAGVSETQYF. The CDR3 nucleotides are TGTGCCAGCAGTCATCGACTAGCGGGAGTCAGCGAGACCCAGTACTTC.

The gene calls are TRBV27 and TRBJ1-5, with D unresolved. This CDR3 contains 15 residues. Germline values: CDR1 MNHEY, CDR2 SMNVEV (reference sequence). The ends were cut back, 3 bases at V and 3 bases at J, with 12 bases in the middle. CDR3 amino acids: CASSLGSGINQPQHF. The CDR3 coding sequence is TGTGCCAGCAGTTTGGGTTCGGGGATCAATCAGCCCCAGCATTTT.